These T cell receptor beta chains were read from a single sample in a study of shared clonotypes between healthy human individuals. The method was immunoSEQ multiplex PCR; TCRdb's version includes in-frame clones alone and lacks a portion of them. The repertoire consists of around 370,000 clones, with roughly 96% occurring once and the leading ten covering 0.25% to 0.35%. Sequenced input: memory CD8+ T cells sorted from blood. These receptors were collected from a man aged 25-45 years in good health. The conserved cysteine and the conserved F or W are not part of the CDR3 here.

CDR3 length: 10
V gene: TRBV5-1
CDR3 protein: ASSFSTNEQF

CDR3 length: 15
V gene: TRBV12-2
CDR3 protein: ASRFLETVLRFGEQY

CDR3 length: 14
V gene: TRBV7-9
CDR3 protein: ASSLSFAGPNSPLH

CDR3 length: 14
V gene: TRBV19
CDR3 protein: ASSPISSGRTYEQY

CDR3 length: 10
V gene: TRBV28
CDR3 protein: ASSLTYKEQY

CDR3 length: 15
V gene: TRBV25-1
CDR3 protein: ASSDRRHEGITDTQY

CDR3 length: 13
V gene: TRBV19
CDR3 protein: ASSIVGDKGYEQY

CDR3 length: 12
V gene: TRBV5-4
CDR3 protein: ASSLAASGNEQF

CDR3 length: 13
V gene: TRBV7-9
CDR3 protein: ASSWTSGKKDTQY

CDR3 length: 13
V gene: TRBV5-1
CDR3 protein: ASSLGGQGSYGYT

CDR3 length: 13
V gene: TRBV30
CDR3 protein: AGTSGISNTGELF

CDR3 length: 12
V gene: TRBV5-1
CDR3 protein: ASSPGAAGNIQY

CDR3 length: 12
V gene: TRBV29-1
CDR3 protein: SVESTSRTNEQF

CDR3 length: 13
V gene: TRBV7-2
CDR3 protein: ASSLNLDINQPQH

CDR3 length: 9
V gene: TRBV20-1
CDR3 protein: SARGNYEAF

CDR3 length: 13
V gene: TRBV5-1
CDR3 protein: ASSPRGDLTGELF

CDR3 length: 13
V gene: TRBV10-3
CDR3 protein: ATRPGAGINQPQH

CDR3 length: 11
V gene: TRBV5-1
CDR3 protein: ASSLRGTYEQY

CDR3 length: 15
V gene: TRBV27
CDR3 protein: ASSPGLAGGPRREQY

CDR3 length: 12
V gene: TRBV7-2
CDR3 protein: ASSVRGGNTEAF

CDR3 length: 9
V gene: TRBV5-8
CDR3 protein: ASSVIGAQY

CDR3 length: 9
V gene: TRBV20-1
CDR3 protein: SARPKNEQY

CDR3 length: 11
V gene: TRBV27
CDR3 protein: ASSGLATDTQY

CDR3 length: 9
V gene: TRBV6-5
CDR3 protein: ASSERDEQF

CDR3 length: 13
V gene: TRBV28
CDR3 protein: ASSLFGLVGDTQY

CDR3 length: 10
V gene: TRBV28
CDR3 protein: ASSFGGLEQF

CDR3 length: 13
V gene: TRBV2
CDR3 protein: ASSESWHLPYEQY

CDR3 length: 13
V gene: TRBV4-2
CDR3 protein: ASSHDRLTPYEQY

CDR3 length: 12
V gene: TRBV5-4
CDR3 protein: ASSPPLDTDTQY

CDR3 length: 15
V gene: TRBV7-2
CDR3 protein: ASSLALPGEGYNEQF

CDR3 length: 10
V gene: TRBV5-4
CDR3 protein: ASSWTGETQY

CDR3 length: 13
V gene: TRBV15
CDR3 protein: ATSRPAGGYNEQF

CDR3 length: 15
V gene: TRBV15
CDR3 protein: ATSRGTSGPRTDTQY

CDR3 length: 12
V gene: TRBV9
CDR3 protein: ASSVEASLHEQY

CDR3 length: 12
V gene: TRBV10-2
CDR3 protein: ASSDGGTLYEQY

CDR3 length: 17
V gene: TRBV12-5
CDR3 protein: ASGLVRNSGSFSLNEQF

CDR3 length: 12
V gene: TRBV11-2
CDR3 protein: ASSLGQGTLEQY

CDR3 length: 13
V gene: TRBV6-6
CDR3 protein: ASSYKGREQYIQY

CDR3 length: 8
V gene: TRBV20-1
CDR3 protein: SARVETQY

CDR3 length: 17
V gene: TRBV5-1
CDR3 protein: ASSVQRPLAGGPRETQY

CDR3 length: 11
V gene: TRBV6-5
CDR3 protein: ASRLDTAYGYT

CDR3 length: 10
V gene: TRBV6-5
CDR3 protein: ASSYSLGGRW

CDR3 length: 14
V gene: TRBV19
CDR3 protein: ASSIEGIATNEKLF

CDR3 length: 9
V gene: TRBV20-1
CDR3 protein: SASRGNEQY

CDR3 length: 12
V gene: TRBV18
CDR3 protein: ASSLAGAPYEQY

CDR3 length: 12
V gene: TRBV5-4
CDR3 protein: ASRSMGQTDTQY

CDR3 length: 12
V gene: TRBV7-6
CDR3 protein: ASSLGQGSHEQY

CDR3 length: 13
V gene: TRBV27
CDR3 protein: ATHRGPFWGAEAF

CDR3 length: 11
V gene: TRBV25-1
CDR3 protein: ASSESGVYGYT

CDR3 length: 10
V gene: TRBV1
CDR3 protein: TSSQGPDEQY

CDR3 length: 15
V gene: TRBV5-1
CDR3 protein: ASSTLFSRGSGNEQY